This passage covers 13 T cell receptor beta chains from one sample sequenced in a study of CD8 T cells in ankylosing spondylitis. TCRdb analysed the 5' RACE reads with MiXCR anew, one entry per CDR3 protein. The data show 130,000 or so distinct CDR3 sequences, about 6.5% seen once. Sample: blood, either unsorted or a sorted T cell fraction (not recorded which). The receptors come from a male donor with ankylosing spondylitis or in good health (not recorded which).

This clonotype has ten or more counts. The chain has TRBV5-1 and TRBJ1-4, with D possibly being TRBD1 (6 bases). The CDR3 sequence is 15 residues long. The ends were cut back, 0 bases at V and 14 bases at J, with 20 bases in the middle. CDR1 and CDR2 from the germline V gene are SGHRS and YFSETQ. The CDR3: CASSLEAGATRNLFF. The CDR3 DNA reads TGCGCCAGCAGCTTGGAGGCAGGGGCGACCAGAAACCTGTTTTTT.

This clonotype rates as large. This chain joins TRBV28 and TRBJ2-5, with D unclear. The CDR3 contains 16 residues. Trimming stripped 5 bases from V and 5 bases from J, with 21 bases between. The V gene's germline CDR1 is MDHEN and CDR2 SYDVKM. Here the CDR3 DNA reads TGTGCCAGCAGTCCTCCCGGGCATGGCACTGAGGAGACCCAGTACTTC. This codes for CASSPPGHGTEETQYF.

This rearrangement joins TRBV4-2 to TRBJ2-2; tentatively, D is TRBD1 (6 bases). Trimming took off 5 bases at V and 6 bases at J, with 13 bases between the two ends. CDR1 LGHNA and CDR2 YNFKEQ come from the germline V gene. The CDR3 has 14 residues. The DNA of the CDR3 is TGTGCCAGCAGCTCTAAGGACAGCCCCGGGGAGCTGTTTTTT. Translated: CASSSKDSPGELFF.

This sequence joins TRBV12-3 or TRBV12-4 and TRBJ2-1; 7 nucleotides line up with TRBD2. V dropped 3 bases and J dropped 2; count of bases not matched to a gene: 10. The CDR3 is made up of 17 amino acids. The CDR3 reads CASSLGLPSGAYNEQFF. The CDR3 nucleotides read TGTGCCAGCAGTTTGGGCCTCCCTAGCGGCGCCTACAATGAGCAGTTCTTC.

This clonotype has a count of ten or more. The chain joins TRBV5-1 to TRBJ1-2; D gene ambiguous. Trimming cost V 1 base and J 4 bases, with 11 bases left between them. The CDR3 sequence is 14 residues long. From germline, CDR1 is SGHRS and CDR2 YFSETQ. CDR3 in DNA: TGCGCCAGCAGCTTGTTGACGGAAAGCTATGGCTACACCTTC. This gives the protein CASSLLTESYGYTF.

This clonotype was seen repeatedly, ten times or more. The genes are TRBV5-6 and TRBJ1-5; D not certain. This CDR3 contains 12 residues. The V gene's germline CDR1 is SGHDT and CDR2 YYEEEE. The V gene lost 1 base and the J gene lost 5 bases, with 4 bases spanning the gap. CDR3 bases: TGTGCCAGCAGCTTGTTAGATCAGCCCCAGCATTTT. Translation gives CASSLLDQPQHF.

This clonotype appeared a few times. The chain joins TRBV7-9 to TRBJ2-1; TRBD2 aligns across 8 bases. Germline V lookup: CDR1 SEHNR, CDR2 FQNEAQ (reference sequence). The CDR3 has 17 residues. The ends lost 0 bases at V and 7 bases at J; junction bases unmatched: 11. DNA for the CDR3: TGTGCCAGCAGCTTAGCGTTAGCGGGACTACAAGGGAATGAGCAGTTCTTC. Residues: CASSLALAGLQGNEQFF.

This clonotype has a count of ten or more. The chain has TRBV28 and TRBJ2-7, with D perhaps being TRBD1 or TRBD2 (5 bases each). CDR3 length: 15 residues. V lost 5 bases, J lost 1 base, and 15 bases lay in between. From germline, CDR1 is MDHEN and CDR2 SYDVKM. CDR3 bases: TGTGCCAGCAGTCCCGGGACGGCGGTATCCTACGAGCAGTACTTC. Translating it yields CASSPGTAVSYEQYF.

This clonotype occurred many times. The gene calls are TRBV20-1 and TRBJ2-1; possible D gene TRBD2, 5 bases. Trimming pared 2 bases from V and 5 bases from J, leaving 16 bases between. The V gene's germline CDR1 is DFQATT and CDR2 SNEGSKA (reference sequence). This CDR3 contains 15 residues. The CDR3 loop is CSARLSRVPNNEQFF. The CDR3 region has the DNA TGCAGTGCTAGATTATCGAGGGTGCCTAACAATGAGCAGTTCTTC.

In its sample, this clonotype was seen many times. The chain has TRBV5-1 and TRBJ2-5, with 11 bases lining up with TRBD1. J was trimmed by 5 bases and V by 2 bases; bases with no gene match: 2. CDR1 SGHRS and CDR2 YFSETQ come from the germline V gene. The CDR3 has 14 residues. CDR3 residues: CASSFGQGAETQYF. The CDR3 DNA reads as TGCGCCAGCAGCTTCGGACAGGGGGCCGAGACCCAGTACTTC.

This clonotype was counted at least ten times. CDR3 sequence: CSARDDSVYEQYF. DNA for the CDR3: TGCAGTGCTAGAGACGACAGTGTCTACGAGCAGTACTTC. The J gene is TRBJ2-7, the V gene TRBV20-1, with TRBD1 as a possible D gene (5 bases). The CDR3 covers 13 residues. Germline CDR1 reads DFQATT; CDR2 reads SNEGSKA (reference sequence). Trimming shortened V by 0 bases and J by 3 bases, and 9 bases separated the two germline ends.

This clonotype was recorded many times. The V call is TRBV7-9, the J call TRBJ2-1; 10 nucleotides line up with TRBD2. V trimming: 1 base; J trimming: 5 bases; junction bases outside the gene matches: 5. Germline V gives CDR1 SEHNR, CDR2 FQNEAQ (reference sequence). CDR3 size: 16 residues. DNA of the CDR3: TGTGCCAGCAGCTTAGGGGCTAGCGGGAGCCACAATGAGCAGTTCTTC. Protein: CASSLGASGSHNEQFF.

This clonotype was seen at least ten times. The chain couples TRBV7-2 to TRBJ2-3; D gene uncertain. The CDR3 runs 12 residues. Looked up from germline, CDR1 is SGHTA and CDR2 is FQGNSA. Trimming took off 8 bases at V and 2 bases at J, with 8 bases between the two ends. Written as DNA, the CDR3 is TGTGCCAGCGGCGACCCCACAGATACGCAGTATTTT. As protein: CASGDPTDTQYF.